This note documents a single T cell receptor beta chain sequence. Antigen specificity is unknown. Germline V gene sequence: CDR1 SSHAT, CDR2 FNYEAQ (reference sequence). There are 14 residues in the CDR3. V shed 2 bases and J shed 4 bases, with 8 bases lying between them. The data belong to a study of cytomegalovirus exposure and HLA in healthy donors. The study, taken as a whole, reports: Specificity of a few CMV-associated chains for CMV antigens was verified in vitro. With later analysis, a missense DCLRE1C variant became linked to TCR beta V- and J-gene trimming. Usually a TCR sequence was rare, but some public TCRs were found in many donors.

Primers for the PCR totalled 60 Vbeta and 13 Jbeta. Produced via immunoSEQ multiplex PCR; TCRdb's table is partial and in-frame only. This table holds about 200,000 clones, 65% to 90% found once. The TCR was taken from a woman between 50 and 59 years old in good health and CMV-seronegative. The source material was PBMCs. The J gene is TRBJ2-2, the V gene TRBV7-7, with TRBD1 as a possible D gene (6 bases). The CDR3 bases are TGTGCCAGCAGCTTACAGGGGTTCACCGGGGAGCTGTTTTTT. Its translation: CASSLQGFTGELFF.